Presented here are 9 T cell receptor beta chains from one specimen sequenced in a study of control samples from healthy donors and cancer patients. Profiled with immunoSEQ multiplex PCR; TCRdb holds only in-frame clones, not every one. The profile shows about 180,000 clones, 90% to 95% of them singletons. Material: blood. Receptors were obtained from a man aged 30-40 years in good health.

This clone was observed once. The chain's CDR3 is CAISEGNYGYTF. CDR3 sequence (DNA): TGTGCCATCAGTGAGGGGAACTATGGCTACACCTTC. The rearrangement joins TRBV10-3 to TRBJ1-2, with D uncertain. Deletions cut 2 bases from V and 2 bases from J, with 3 bases between. Germline CDR1 and CDR2: ENHRY and SYGVKD. CDR3 length: 12 residues.

J is TRBJ2-1 and V is TRBV19, with TRBD1 matching 7 bases. CDR1 LNHDA and CDR2 SQIVND come from the germline V gene (reference sequence). V dropped 7 bases and J dropped 7; count of bases not matched to a gene: 4. The CDR3 is 12 amino acids. CDR3 sequence: CASNGQVNEQFF. The CDR3 nucleotides read TGTGCCAGTAACGGACAGGTGAATGAGCAGTTCTTC.

The chain couples TRBV5-1 to TRBJ1-2; 7 bases are a match to TRBD1. The CDR3 is 14 amino acids. Germline V lookup: CDR1 SGHRS, CDR2 YFSETQ. V lost 0 bases and J lost 7; bases outside the gene matches: 6. The CDR3 region has the DNA TGCGCCAGCAGCTTGGAAGCAGGGGGAGGTGGCTACACCTTC. Its translation is CASSLEAGGGGYTF.

This chain uses TRBV6-6 with TRBJ2-1, with 7 bases that match TRBD1. The CDR3 sequence is 15 residues long. CDR1 is MNHNY, CDR2 SVGAGI, per germline (reference sequence). After removal of 6 bases from V and 9 bases from J, the junction contained 14 bases not matched to a gene. The CDR3 reads CASRQGQLSLGEQFF. The CDR3, as DNA: TGTGCCAGCAGGCAGGGACAGCTTTCCTTGGGTGAGCAGTTCTTC.

The chain couples TRBV9 to TRBJ2-1; 8 positions match TRBD2. Germline values: CDR1 SGDLS, CDR2 YYNGEE. The CDR3 contains 16 residues. With V trimmed by 0 bases and J by 9 bases, 11 bases remained unmatched. The CDR3 DNA follows: TGTGCCAGCAGCGTAGTCTTCGGGAGGGCCGGTGGTGAGCAGTTCTTC. Encoded protein: CASSVVFGRAGGEQFF.

CDR3 coding DNA: TGTGCCAGCAGCCTACCCGGGACGGTTAATCAGCCCCAGCATTTT. Amino acid sequence: CASSLPGTVNQPQHF. The V and J genes are TRBV7-2 and TRBJ1-5; possibly TRBD1 for D (5 bases). The germline V and J ends were trimmed by 5 bases and 4 bases, with 15 bases remaining between them. The CDR3 has 15 amino acids. Germline CDR1 and CDR2: SGHTA and FQGNSA.

The chain has TRBV7-8 and TRBJ2-3; maybe TRBD2 (5 bases). The V end lost 5 bases, the J end lost 1 base, and 13 bases lay between the germline ends. This CDR3 spans 15 amino acids. Germline V CDR1 and CDR2: SGHVS, FQNEAQ. The CDR3 spells CASSPTPGGTDTQYF. The CDR3 bases are TGTGCCAGCAGCCCCACCCCCGGGGGCACAGATACGCAGTATTTT.

This chain joins TRBV30 and TRBJ1-2, with D hard to call. Germline CDR1 and CDR2: GTSNPN and SVGIG (reference sequence). V gave up 5 bases and J gave up 2 bases, with 6 bases separating them. The CDR3 runs 11 residues. CDR3 region: CAWENNYGYTF. For the CDR3, the DNA is TGTGCCTGGGAGAACAACTATGGCTACACCTTC.

This rearrangement joins TRBV11-2 to TRBJ1-2, with D possibly TRBD1 on 6 matching bases. This CDR3 comprises 13 residues. V was cut by 6 bases and J by 4 bases, with 12 bases left in between. CDR1 is SGHAT and CDR2 is FQNNGV in the germline V gene. The chain's CDR3 is CASSIQGSYGYTF. The CDR3 DNA reads TGTGCCAGCAGTATACAGGGTTCCTATGGCTACACCTTC.